A single sample is the source of the 20 T cell receptor beta chains below, sequenced in a study of T cells after yellow fever vaccination. TCRdb reanalysed the 5' RACE reads using MiXCR and keeps one entry per CDR3 protein. The table has a few hundred thousand distinct CDR3 sequences, 9.5% to 13% seen once. The starting material was PBMCs, obtained on the day of the first yellow fever vaccination. The receptors here all came from a young man who received the YFV17D yellow fever vaccine.

The rearrangement uses TRBV6-5 and TRBJ2-5, with D perhaps matching TRBD1 (5 bases). Germline V gene lookup returns CDR1 MNHEY and CDR2 SVGAGI. The CDR3 contains 12 residues. Trimming cost V 2 bases and J 7 bases, with 8 bases left between them. The chain's CDR3 is CASSYPQGTQYF. The CDR3 DNA reads TGTGCCAGCAGTTACCCCCAGGGGACCCAGTACTTC.

This chain links TRBV21-1 with TRBJ2-1; the table's D call TRBD1 went unverified against the DNA. TRBV21-1 is deemed a pseudogene. The CDR3 is made up of 16 amino acids. The CDR3 nucleotides are TGTGCCAGACGTCAACAGGGGCGAAGCTCCTACAATGAGCAGTTCTTC. This translates into CARRQQGRSSYNEQFF.

Only a few counts were recorded for this clonotype. The CDR3 DNA reads as TGTGCCAGCAGTTACCGTTTCGGGACTAGTAACACCGGGGAGCTGTTTTTT. Protein: CASSYRFGTSNTGELFF. This chain joins TRBV6-5 and TRBJ2-2; TRBD2 matches at 8 bases. Trimming removed 2 bases from V and 2 bases from J; junction bases left unmatched: 7. Per the germline V gene, CDR1 is MNHEY and CDR2 is SVGAGI. CDR3 size: 17 residues.

This clonotype turned up a few times. The chain couples TRBV6-2 or TRBV6-3 to TRBJ2-7; TRBD1 agrees at 9 bases. The CDR3 covers 15 residues. Per the germline V gene, CDR1 is MNHEY and CDR2 is SVGEGT. Trimming removed 4 bases from V and 0 bases from J; junction bases left unmatched: 4. The chain's CDR3 is CASSWDRASSYEQYV. CDR3 in DNA: TGTGCCAGCAGTTGGGACAGGGCAAGCTCCTACGAGCAGTACGTC.

The J gene is TRBJ1-1, the V gene TRBV9; D may be TRBD1 (5 bases). The CDR3 totals 14 residues. Germline V gene data show CDR1 as SGDLS and CDR2 as YYNGEE. V was trimmed by 4 bases and J by 0 bases, leaving 10 bases between them. Written as DNA, the CDR3 is TGTGCCAGCAGCTGGGGACTTATGAACACTGAAGCTTTCTTT. This encodes CASSWGLMNTEAFF. The full variable domain, its missing parts supplied by reference TRBV9 and TRBJ1-1, is DSGVTQTPKHLITATGQRVTLRCSPRSGDLSVYWYQQSLDQGLQFLIQYYNGEERAKGNILERFSAQQFPDLHSELNLSSLELGDSALYFCASSWGLMNTEAFFGQGTRLTVV.

This clonotype showed up many times. This chain uses TRBV7-2 with TRBJ2-1; the match to TRBD2 covers 8 bases. The ends lost 4 bases at V and 2 bases at J; junction bases unmatched: 4. The V gene's germline CDR1 is SGHTA and CDR2 FQGNSA. The CDR3 is 15 residues long. Here the CDR3 reads CASSSGTRPYNEQFF. The CDR3 DNA reads as TGTGCCAGCAGCTCCGGGACTAGACCCTACAATGAGCAGTTCTTC. Full variable domain (rest looked up from reference TRBV7-2 and TRBJ2-1): GAGVSQSPSNKVTEKGKDVELRCDPISGHTALYWYRQSLGQGLEFLIYFQGNSAPDKSGLPSDRFSAERTGGSVSTLTIQRTQQEDSAVYLCASSSGTRPYNEQFFGPGTRLTVL.

V usage is TRBV7-9 and J usage is TRBJ2-3; 13 nucleotides match TRBD2. Germline V gene sequence: CDR1 SEHNR, CDR2 FQNEAQ (reference sequence). The CDR3 is 16 residues long. Losses at the gene ends were 5 bases for V and 6 bases for J; bases not matched to a gene: 8. The CDR3 is CASSPGLAGDKDTQYF. CDR3 nucleotide sequence: TGTGCCAGCAGCCCCGGACTAGCGGGGGATAAGGATACGCAGTATTTT. Drawing the rest from reference TRBV7-9 and TRBJ2-3, the complete variable domain is DTGVSQNPRHKITKRGQNVTFRCDPISEHNRLYWYRQTLGQGPEFLTYFQNEAQLEKSRLLSDRFSAERPKGSFSTLEIQRTEQGDSAMYLCASSPGLAGDKDTQYFGPGTRLTVL.

The chain links TRBV6-1 to TRBJ2-3; 7 bases align to TRBD1. The germline CDR1 and CDR2 sequences are MNHNS and SASEGT. The CDR3 consists of 15 residues. After removal of 6 bases from V and 3 bases from J, the junction contained 9 bases not matched to a gene. The CDR3 coding sequence is TGTGCCAGCAGGACCGGGACAGTCAGTACAGATACGCAGTATTTT. Amino acid sequence: CASRTGTVSTDTQYF.

This sequence joins TRBV29-1 and TRBJ1-1, with D perhaps TRBD1 (5 bases). The CDR3 runs 14 residues. Germline CDR1 reads SQVTM; CDR2 reads ANQGSEA. CDR3 residues: CGIWDSRFYTEAFF. In DNA, the CDR3 is TGCGGAATTTGGGACTCAAGGTTTTACACTGAAGCTTTCTTT.

This clonotype came up a few times. The chain joins TRBV7-8 to TRBJ2-2, with D perhaps TRBD2 (6 bases). Germline CDR1 SGHVS, CDR2 FQNEAQ. V gave up 5 bases and J gave up 5 bases, with 27 bases separating them. CDR3 length: 19 residues. The CDR3 loop reads CASSAGPGRRGLGTGELFF. The CDR3 DNA follows: TGTGCCAGCAGCGCGGGACCGGGACGGCGCGGCCTTGGAACCGGGGAGCTGTTTTTT.

This clonotype was recorded once. This rearrangement joins TRBV5-1 to TRBJ2-7; a possible D gene is TRBD1 (6 bases). The V and J ends lost 4 bases and 3 bases respectively, with 14 bases between them. The germline V gene has CDR1 SGHRS and CDR2 YFSETQ. The CDR3 contains 14 residues. The CDR3 spells CASSPQGQSYEQYF. The CDR3 nucleotides are TGCGCCAGCAGCCCCCAAGGACAGAGCTACGAGCAGTACTTC.

The sample holds a few counts of this clonotype. The chain employs TRBV29-1 and TRBJ2-5, with 7 bases matching TRBD1. Germline CDR1 reads SQVTM; CDR2 reads ANQGSEA. The V segment lost 2 bases and the J segment 4 bases; nucleotides outside the gene matches: 22. The CDR3 is 19 amino acids. CDR3 sequence reads: CSVEPDRMRGGQSLETQYF. As DNA, the CDR3 is TGCAGCGTTGAACCTGACCGAATGCGAGGGGGACAGAGCTTAGAGACCCAGTACTTC.

This clonotype has more than one count but fewer than ten. V usage is TRBV19 and J usage is TRBJ2-2, with TRBD1 as a possible D gene (6 bases). Germline CDR1 LNHDA, CDR2 SQIVND (reference sequence). V lost 7 bases, J lost 6 bases, and 15 bases lay in between. CDR3 length equals 14 residues. The CDR3 spells CASTADRLAGELFF. The CDR3 DNA reads as TGTGCCAGTACCGCGGACAGATTGGCCGGGGAGCTGTTTTTT. Together with reference TRBV19 and TRBJ2-2, the CDR3 gives the full variable domain: DGGITQSPKYLFRKEGQNVTLSCEQNLNHDAMYWYRQDPGQGLRLIYYSQIVNDFQKGDIAEGYSVSREKKESFPLTVTSAQKNPTAFYLCASTADRLAGELFFGEGSRLTVL.

This clonotype has ten or more counts. This sequence joins TRBV7-8 and TRBJ1-2; D is perhaps TRBD1 (6 bases). The V end was cut by 0 bases, the J end by 4 bases, with 9 bases between. Germline CDR1 is SGHVS and CDR2 is FQNEAQ. This CDR3 spans 14 amino acids. The CDR3 is CASSLAGAGYGYTF. CDR3 coding DNA: TGTGCCAGCAGCTTAGCGGGGGCCGGCTATGGCTACACCTTC.

The table lists this clonotype with a few counts. This chain joins TRBV7-2 and TRBJ2-3, with 9 bases fitting TRBD2. The CDR3 totals 15 residues. Per the germline V gene, CDR1 is SGHTA and CDR2 is FQGNSA. Trimming at V came to 5 bases and at J to 5 bases, leaving 8 bases not matched to a gene. CDR3 residues: CASSASGVGGDTQYF. The CDR3 DNA sequence: TGTGCCAGCAGCGCTAGCGGGGTGGGGGGAGATACGCAGTATTTT.

This clonotype was seen a few times. The chain joins TRBV2 to TRBJ1-6, with 10 bases aligning to TRBD1. In germline, CDR1 is SNHLY, CDR2 FYNNEI. V lost 5 bases to trimming and J lost 9 bases; unmatched junction nucleotides: 7. CDR3 length: 15 amino acids. The CDR3 DNA sequence: TGTGCCAGCAGTTCCGGGACAGGGGCGGGTTCACCCCTCCACTTT. As protein: CASSSGTGAGSPLHF.

This chain connects TRBV4-3 to TRBJ1-2, with D possibly matching TRBD1 (6 bases). The V gene lost 4 bases and the J gene lost 6 bases, with 18 bases spanning the gap. CDR3 length equals 15 residues. Germline V lookup: CDR1 LGHNA, CDR2 YSLEER. The CDR3 is CASSLEPGGADGYTF. For the CDR3, the DNA is TGCGCCAGCAGCCTCGAGCCGGGGGGCGCAGATGGCTACACCTTC.

This sequence joins TRBV11-1 and TRBJ2-7; D may match TRBD1 or TRBD2 (5 bases each). Trimming stripped 3 bases from V and 1 base from J, with 10 bases between. The CDR3 loop spans 14 amino acids. The germline CDR1 and CDR2 sequences are SGHAT and FQDESV (reference sequence). The CDR3, as DNA: TGTGCCAGCAGCTTGGGGGACCTATCCTACGAGCAGTACGTC. Its translation is CASSLGDLSYEQYV.

The chain couples TRBV12-3 or TRBV12-4 to TRBJ1-2; 9 bases agree with TRBD1. V shed 5 bases, J shed 5 bases, and the junction held 6 bases outside the gene matches. The CDR3 is 14 amino acids. CDR3 loop: CASSVSGQGYGYTF. The DNA for the CDR3 is TGTGCCAGCAGTGTGTCCGGACAGGGGTATGGCTACACCTTC.

This chain uses TRBV7-6 with TRBJ1-5; D is possibly TRBD1 (5 bases). The V end was cut by 5 bases, the J end by 5 bases, with 16 bases between. The CDR3 consists of 15 residues. Germline lookup yields CDR1 SGHVS and CDR2 FNYEAQ. CDR3 protein: CASSQFEGRDQPQHF. The CDR3 region has the DNA TGTGCCAGCAGCCAGTTCGAGGGACGCGATCAGCCCCAGCATTTT.